Sequencing of this T cell receptor (beta chain) was carried out in a study of T cells expressing NK-cell markers. TCRdb reworked the 5' RACE reads into one entry per CDR3 protein, no DNA. The sample spans about 260,000 distinct CDR3 sequences; the ten largest clones claim roughly 4.2%. This CDR3 region has 14 residues. Germline-derived CDR1 and CDR2 are SNHLY and FYNNEI. V usage is TRBV2 and J usage is TRBJ2-1; lacking DNA, the TRBD2 call made by TCRdb goes unchecked. This sequence was found in a woman aged 18 to 69 in good health. The sample comprised blood T cells: a sorted CD56 or NKG2C T cell subset, CD4+ or CD8+ T cells, or bulk PBMC T cells (not recorded which). The CDR3 protein is CASSRARTSDEQFF.